This T cell receptor beta chain was documented in a study of blood T cells in healthy people across ages (dated by TCRdb to the mid-2010s). With regard to the full study: In model experiments, roughly one uniquely barcoded TCR beta cDNA molecule per two T cells was captured by template switching. Using the same blood draw, the study looked at two additional independent replicas of 1 million unique cDNA reads for two donors, one aged 18 to 30 and the other aged 80 or older. The study measured age-related changes in TCR beta repertoire diversity using deep sequencing normalized with unique cDNA molecular identifiers. Donors of different ages were randomly distributed across sequencing lanes to avoid experimental bias. Donors were grouped into four age groups: young (average 16 years), middle-aged (39), aged (about 59) and long-lived (around 80). The research as a whole found: Compared with the aged group, the long-lived group had more naive CD4+ T cells, fewer expanded clones and increased TCR diversity, a pattern suggesting age selection. A strong correlation was found between observed TCR beta diversity and the percentage of naive T cells measured by flow cytometry. Because donor CMV infection status was unknown, age-related changes in expanded clonotypes were potentially confounded. Total diversity estimates from one million sequenced T cells were considered lower bounds and underestimates. Observed TCR beta diversity per million T cells fell roughly linearly with age, and a significant reduction was already apparent by age around 40. Since profiling was done on bulk unsorted PBMCs, naive and antigen-experienced compartments could not be conclusively compared.

V gives up 8 bases and J gives up 3 bases, and the segment between their germline ends measures 11 bases. Inclusive of the bounding cysteine and phenylalanine, the CDR3 is 12 residues long. The CDR3 DNA has 36 bases and is translated from base 1. The CDR1 and CDR2 encoded by the germline V gene are MNHEY and SVGEGT. As regards this clonotype: Its antigen target is currently unknown. Per-nucleotide qualities are absent, and no much larger clonotype sits a single base away.

The approximately 40 donors, aged about 6 to 95 years, were systemically healthy Caucasian individuals from Russia. Each donor gave approximately 9.3 milliliters of peripheral blood, collected into EDTA-treated Vacutainer tubes. Ficoll-Paque density-gradient centrifugation was used to isolate PBMCs, with at least 7 million per sample. Trizol reagent was used to extract total RNA from PBMCs, with at least 6 micrograms per sample. The percentages of naive CD45RAhigh/CD27high T cells were determined by flow cytometry on a PBMC aliquot from every donor. To prepare the library, 5' RACE was applied. The data were produced on an Illumina HiSeq 2500. A second roughly 6 to 12 cycle PCR used a sample-barcoded 5' primer and a J-beta primer mix. A template-switch 5' adaptor carrying 12 random nucleotides introduced a unique molecular identifier onto each TCR beta cDNA molecule. Each sample yielded at least 2.5 million CDR3-containing paired-end reads. All of the RNA was converted into first-strand cDNA using the Mint cDNA synthesis kit, with a TRBC-specific oligonucleotide serving as the primer. Following uracil-DNA glycosylase treatment, a first 18-cycle PCR with universal primers M1SS and BC2_uni_R was performed on all cDNA. The paper's data handling went like this. Normalization of each sample was performed by random selection of 1 million high-quality reads, each carrying a distinct molecular identifier. Instead of being binned into consensus sequences, reads with shared molecular identifiers were discarded. MiTCR, with a Q25 quality threshold and the strictest error-elimination algorithm, was used for CDR3 identification, clonotype clustering and error correction. A nonparametric unseen species model using Euler transformation provided a lower-bound estimate of total TCR beta diversity. TCRdb reworked the public reads: Q25 trimming with fastp, MiXCR clone assembly, productive beta chains retained. CDR3 protein sequences are deduplicated, and each keeps its most common genes and DNA. The V and J calls follow TCRdb's processing rather than the paper's. The sample table records almost 800,000 distinct CDR3 sequences; roughly 60% of these occur just once. In total, the top ten clones hold roughly 22% of the sample.

This sequence was found in a man younger than 40 in good health. Sequencing used blood. The rearrangement joined TRBV6-2 or TRBV6-3 to TRBJ2-7, with no reliable assignment of the D segment. The DNA sequence is given as TGTGCCAGCGGTACGGATTTCTACGAGCAGTACTTC. Translation gives CASGTDFYEQYF.